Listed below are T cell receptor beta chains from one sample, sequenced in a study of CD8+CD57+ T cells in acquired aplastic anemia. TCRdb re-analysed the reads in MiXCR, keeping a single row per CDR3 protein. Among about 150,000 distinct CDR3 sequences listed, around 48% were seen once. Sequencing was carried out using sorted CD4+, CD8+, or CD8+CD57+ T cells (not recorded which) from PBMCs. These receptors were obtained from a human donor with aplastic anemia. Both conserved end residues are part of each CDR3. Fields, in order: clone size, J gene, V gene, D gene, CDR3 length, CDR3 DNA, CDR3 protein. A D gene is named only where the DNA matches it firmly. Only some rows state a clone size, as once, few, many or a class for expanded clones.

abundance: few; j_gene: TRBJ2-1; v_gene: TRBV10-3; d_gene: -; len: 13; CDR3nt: TGTGCCATCAATCCACCACCCTACAATGAGCAGTTCTTC; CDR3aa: CAINPPPYNEQFF
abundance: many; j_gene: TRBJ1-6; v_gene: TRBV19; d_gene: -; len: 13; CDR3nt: TGTGCCAGTAGTATCGGGGATAATTCACCCCTCCACTTT; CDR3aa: CASSIGDNSPLHF
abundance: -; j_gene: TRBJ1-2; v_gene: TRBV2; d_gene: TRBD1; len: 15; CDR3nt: TGTGCCAGCAGTGAACAGGGGACAGATAACTATGGCTACACCTTC; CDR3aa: CASSEQGTDNYGYTF
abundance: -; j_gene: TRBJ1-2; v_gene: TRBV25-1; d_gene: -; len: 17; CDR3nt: TGTGCCAGCAGCCCCCCTCCCGAGGGAGAAGAACCCTATGGCTACACCTTC; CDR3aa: CASSPPPEGEEPYGYTF
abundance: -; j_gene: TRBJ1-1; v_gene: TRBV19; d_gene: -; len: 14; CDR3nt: TGTGCCAGCAACGAGCCTCTGACGAACACTGAAGCTTTCTTT; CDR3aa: CASNEPLTNTEAFF
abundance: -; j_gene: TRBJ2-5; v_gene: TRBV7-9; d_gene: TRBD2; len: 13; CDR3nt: TGCGCCAGCAGCCGGGGGGGCCTGGAGACCCAGTACTTC; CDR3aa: CASSRGGLETQYF
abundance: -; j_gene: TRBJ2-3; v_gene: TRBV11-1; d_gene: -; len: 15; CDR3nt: TGTGCCAGCAGCTTAGCGGTCGGAAGGGAAGATACGCAGTATTTT; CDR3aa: CASSLAVGREDTQYF
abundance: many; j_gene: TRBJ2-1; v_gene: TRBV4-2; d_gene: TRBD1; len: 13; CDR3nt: TGTGCCAGCAGCCTGGGACAGGGAAATGAGCAGTTCTTC; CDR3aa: CASSLGQGNEQFF
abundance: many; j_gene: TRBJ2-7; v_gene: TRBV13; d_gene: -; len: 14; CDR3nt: TGTGCCAGCAGCTCCCGAAGATACTTATACGAGCAGTACTTC; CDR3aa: CASSSRRYLYEQYF
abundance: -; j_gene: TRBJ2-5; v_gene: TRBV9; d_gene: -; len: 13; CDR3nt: TGTGCCAGCAGCGTAGAGTGGAGTGAGACCCAGTACTTC; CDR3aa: CASSVEWSETQYF
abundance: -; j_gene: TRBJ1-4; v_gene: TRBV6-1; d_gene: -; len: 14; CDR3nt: TGTGCCAGCAGCGCCGGGACCGGGCTAGAAAAACTGTTTTTT; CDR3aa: CASSAGTGLEKLFF
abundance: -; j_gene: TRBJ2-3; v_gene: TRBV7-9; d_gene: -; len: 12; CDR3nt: TGTGCCAGCAGCTTGATTAGCACTACGCAGTATTTT; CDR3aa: CASSLISTTQYF
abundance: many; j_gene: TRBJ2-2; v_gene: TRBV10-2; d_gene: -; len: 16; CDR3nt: TGCGCCAGCAGTAACGCAGGTTACGCGAACACCGGGGAGCTGTTTTTT; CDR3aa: CASSNAGYANTGELFF
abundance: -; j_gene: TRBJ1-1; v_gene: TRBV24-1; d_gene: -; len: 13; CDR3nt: TGTGCCACCAGTTTAGCGGCCAAAAGTGAAGCTTTCTTT; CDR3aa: CATSLAAKSEAFF
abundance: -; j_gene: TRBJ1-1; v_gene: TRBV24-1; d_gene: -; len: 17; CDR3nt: TGTGCCACCAGTGATTTCCCACGAAGGACCATGAACACTGAAGCTTTCTTT; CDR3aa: CATSDFPRRTMNTEAFF
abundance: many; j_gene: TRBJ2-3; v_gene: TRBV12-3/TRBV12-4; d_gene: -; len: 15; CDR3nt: TGTGCCAGCAGTTTCAGGGGACGGATAGCAGATACGCAGTATTTT; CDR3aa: CASSFRGRIADTQYF
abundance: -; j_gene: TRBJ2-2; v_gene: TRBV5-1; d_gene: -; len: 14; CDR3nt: TGCGCCAGCACCCGGGCCCCCTCATCCGGGGAGCTGTTTTTT; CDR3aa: CASTRAPSSGELFF
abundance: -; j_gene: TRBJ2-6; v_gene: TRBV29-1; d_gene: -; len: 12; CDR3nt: TGCAGCGTTGAGCTTGGGGCCAACGTCCTGACTTTC; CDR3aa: CSVELGANVLTF
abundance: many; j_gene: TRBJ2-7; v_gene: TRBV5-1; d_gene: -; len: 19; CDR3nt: TGCGCCAGCAGCTTCTTCGCCCCGGGTTTTGGCGATAACTCCTACGAGCAGTACTTC; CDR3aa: CASSFFAPGFGDNSYEQYF
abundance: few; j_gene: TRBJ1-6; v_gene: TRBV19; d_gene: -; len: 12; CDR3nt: TGTGCCAGTAGTATTGGGAATTCACCCCTCCACTTT; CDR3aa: CASSIGNSPLHF
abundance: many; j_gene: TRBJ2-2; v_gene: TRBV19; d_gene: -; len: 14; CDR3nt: TGTGCCAGTAGTATAACGGGAAGGGCCGGGGAGCTGTTTTTT; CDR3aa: CASSITGRAGELFF
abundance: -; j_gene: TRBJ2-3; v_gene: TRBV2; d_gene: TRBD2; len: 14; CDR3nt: TGTGCCAGCACCGGACTAGCGTTGGGGGATACGCAGTATTTT; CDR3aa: CASTGLALGDTQYF
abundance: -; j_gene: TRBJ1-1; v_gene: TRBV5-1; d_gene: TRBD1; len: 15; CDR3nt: TGCGCCAGCAGTGACGGGACAGGGGGTGCCACTGAAGCTTTCTTT; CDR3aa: CASSDGTGGATEAFF
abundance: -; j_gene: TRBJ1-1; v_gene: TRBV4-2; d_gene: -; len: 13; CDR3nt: TGTGCCAGCAGCCATACAGACAACACTGAAGCTTTCTTT; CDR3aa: CASSHTDNTEAFF
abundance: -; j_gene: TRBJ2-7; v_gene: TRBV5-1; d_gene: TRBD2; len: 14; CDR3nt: TGCGCCAGCAGCTTGGTAGCGGGAAACTACGAGCAGTACTTC; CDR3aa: CASSLVAGNYEQYF
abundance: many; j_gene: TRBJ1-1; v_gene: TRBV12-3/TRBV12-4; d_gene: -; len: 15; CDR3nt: TGTGCCAGCAGTTTTACGCAAGTAGGTGGTACTGAAGCTTTCTTT; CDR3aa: CASSFTQVGGTEAFF
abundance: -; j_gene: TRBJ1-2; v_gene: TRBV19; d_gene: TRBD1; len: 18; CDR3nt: TGTGCCAGTAGTGCCCGGACAGGGGTTGAAGCTTGGTCAAATGGCTACACCTTC; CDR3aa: CASSARTGVEAWSNGYTF
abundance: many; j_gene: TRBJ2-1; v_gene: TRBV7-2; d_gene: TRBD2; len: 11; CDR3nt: TGTGCCAGCAGCCCAAGCGGGATGGAGTTCTTC; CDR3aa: CASSPSGMEFF
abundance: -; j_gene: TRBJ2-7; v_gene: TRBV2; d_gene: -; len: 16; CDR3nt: TGTGCCAGCACCACCTCCGGAGGGGCGAGCTCCTACGAGCAGTACTTC; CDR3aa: CASTTSGGASSYEQYF